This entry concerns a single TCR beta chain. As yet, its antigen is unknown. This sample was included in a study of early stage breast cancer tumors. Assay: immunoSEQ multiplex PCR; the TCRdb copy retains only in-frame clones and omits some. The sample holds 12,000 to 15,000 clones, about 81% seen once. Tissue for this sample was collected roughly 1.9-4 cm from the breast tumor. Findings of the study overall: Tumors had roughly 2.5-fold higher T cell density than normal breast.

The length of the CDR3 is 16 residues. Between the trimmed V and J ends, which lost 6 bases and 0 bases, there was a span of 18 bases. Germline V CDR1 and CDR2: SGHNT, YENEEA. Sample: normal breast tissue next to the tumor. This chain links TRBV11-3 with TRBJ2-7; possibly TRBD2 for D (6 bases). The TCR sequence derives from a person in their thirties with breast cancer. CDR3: CASRLNRDSTSYEQYF. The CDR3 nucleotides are TGTGCCAGCAGGTTAAACCGGGACTCCACCTCCTACGAGCAGTACTTC.